This TCR beta chain was identified in a study of T-cell reconstitution after alpha-beta-depleted transplantation in children. Study results and caveats: Expanded graft clones numbering several hundred reportedly gave rise to alpha-beta T cells about two months after transplant. T cells produced anew were the main source of T-cell counts and diversity one year after transplant. Certain patients had high TCRbeta diversity at day 60, and it came from recipient T cells and thymic progenitors that survived.

This clonotype was detected only a few times. Its target is unknown. Trimming shortened V by 2 bases and J by 0 bases, and 14 bases separated the two germline ends. The length of the CDR3 is 16 residues. Unique molecular identifiers were incorporated into the prepared TCRbeta library. TCRdb re-analysed the PCR reads in MiXCR, keeping a single row per CDR3 protein. The sample includes over 450,000 distinct CDR3 sequences, roughly 10% of them seen just once. The sequencing used PBMCs, collected before TCRalphabeta/CD19-depleted stem cell transplant. This receptor was obtained from a child aged 2 to 10 with inherited bone marrow failure, due to receive a stem cell transplant. V is TRBV12-3 or TRBV12-4 and J is TRBJ2-7, with D possibly TRBD1 on 6 matching bases. CDR3 DNA: TGTGCCAGCAGTTTATTCGGCAGGGGTGGCTCCTACGAGCAGTACTTC. Its translation: CASSLFGRGGSYEQYF.